Below, 7 T cell receptor beta chains from the same sample are listed, as sequenced in a study of CD8 T cells in Susac syndrome. Random-hexamer reverse transcription was applied to about 0.45 to 1 ug RNA. In TCRdb, the immunoSEQ multiplex PCR reads were re-called with MiXCR into one record per CDR3 protein. The profile shows about 200,000 distinct CDR3 sequences, 90% to 95% of them singletons. The sequencing input was CD4+ T cells from PBMCs. The receptors come from a human donor with multiple sclerosis.

This clonotype was observed once. J is TRBJ1-1 and V is TRBV4-1; the D is unclear. Germline-derived CDR1 and CDR2 are MGHRA and YSYEKL. The CDR3 runs 13 residues. Trimming took off 2 bases at V and 6 bases at J, with 10 bases between the two ends. CDR3 bases: TGCGCCAGCAGCCAAATTTTTTCTCCTGAAGCTTTCTTT. Translation gives CASSQIFSPEAFF.

This chain uses TRBV10-3 with TRBJ2-2, with a weak D call TRBD2 (5 bases). This CDR3 has 13 residues. V lost 8 bases, J lost 4 bases, and 11 bases lay in between. Per the germline V gene, CDR1 is ENHRY and CDR2 is SYGVKD. The CDR3 loop is CAIREGTTGELFF. The CDR3 nucleotides read TGTGCCATCCGAGAGGGAACCACCGGGGAGCTGTTTTTT.

This clonotype was seen once. This chain uses TRBV24-1 with TRBJ2-3; the D call may be TRBD1 or TRBD2 (5 bases each). This CDR3 has 14 amino acids. Germline loops: CDR1 KGHDR, CDR2 SFDVKD. V lost 2 bases and J 3 bases, leaving 8 bases between the germline ends. CDR3 nucleotide sequence: TGTGCCACCAGTGATTGGGGGATGACAGATACGCAGTATTTT. Its protein is CATSDWGMTDTQYF.

The CDR3 nucleotides read TGCAGTGCTAGGGAAGGCTCCGAAAAACTGTTTTTT. Its protein product is CSAREGSEKLFF. The chain carries TRBV20-1 and TRBJ1-4; D is ambiguous. Trimming took 3 bases from V and 8 from J, leaving 10 bases between them. Per germline, CDR1 DFQATT and CDR2 SNEGSKA (reference sequence). This CDR3 has 12 amino acids.

The rearrangement links TRBV7-9 to TRBJ2-3, with 8 bases fitting TRBD2. V dropped 2 bases and J dropped 2; count of bases not matched to a gene: 9. CDR1 and CDR2 (germline): SEHNR, FQNEAQ (reference sequence). The CDR3 contains 17 residues. CDR3 sequence reads: CASSLSGGGLNTDTQYF. The CDR3 DNA is TGTGCCAGCAGCTTATCAGGCGGGGGGCTCAACACAGATACGCAGTATTTT.

The rearrangement joins TRBV5-1 to TRBJ2-1; 8 nucleotides agree with TRBD2. Germline lookup yields CDR1 SGHRS and CDR2 YFSETQ. This CDR3 contains 16 residues. After removal of 4 bases from V and 6 bases from J, the junction contained 12 bases not matched to a gene. The CDR3 DNA reads TGCGCCAGCAGCGGCACGTCAGCGGGGGCGGGCAATGAGCAGTTCTTC. Its protein is CASSGTSAGAGNEQFF.

The J gene is TRBJ1-2, the V gene TRBV6-2 or TRBV6-3; D gene unclear. CDR3 size: 14 residues. Deletions cut 6 bases from V and 4 bases from J, with 15 bases between. Germline V gene data show CDR1 as MNHEY and CDR2 as SVGEGT. CDR3 amino acids: CASSSKGQPYGYTF. The CDR3 region has the DNA TGTGCCAGCAGCTCGAAGGGTCAGCCCTATGGCTACACCTTC.